Here is one T cell receptor beta chain with its context. Germline CDR1 MGHRA, CDR2 YSYEKL. Trimming cost V 3 bases and J 1 base; bases outside gene matches: 1. The CDR3 runs 16 residues. This sample is part of a study of shared T cell receptors in the human thymus. TCRdb keeps only in-frame clones here, not all; method: immunoSEQ multiplex PCR. The sample has approximately 760,000 clones, approximately 83% seen once. This sample also appeared in a second study, on human thymus T cells. As that study records: Congenital heart defects were the reason for the corrective surgery that the donors, healthy Finnish infants, were having. Thymic tissue was derived from resections collected during corrective heart surgery. Blood and thymic repertoires both appeared biased in V and J gene usage.

This sequence originates from a girl under three years old with a congenital heart defect. Sequencing used thymocytes. The rearrangement uses TRBV4-1 and TRBJ2-2; 11 nucleotides line up with TRBD2. The DNA of the CDR3 is TGCGCCAGCAGCCAGGGACTAGCGGTGAACACCGGGGAGCTGTTTTTT. Translation gives CASSQGLAVNTGELFF.